Listed below are T cell receptor beta chains from one sample, sequenced in a study of OX40 agonist ivuxolimab in advanced cancers. Produced via immunoSEQ multiplex PCR; TCRdb's table is partial and in-frame only. This table has some 80,000 clones, about 88% appearing once. Specimen: CD4+ or CD8+ T cells sorted from blood, collected in a trial of the OX40 agonist ivuxolimab. The receptors originated from an adult with an advanced solid tumor such as melanoma, head and neck, liver or kidney cancer. Both conserved end residues are part of each CDR3. D genes are given only for firm matches. The size entry is marked missing in some rows and otherwise reads once, few, many or a size class.

V: TRBV19; D: NA; size: NA; J: TRBJ1-5; DNA: TGTGCCAGTAGTATACAAGGAGGCGGGCAGCCCCAGCATTTT; CDR3: CASSIQGGGQPQHF
V: TRBV30; D: NA; size: NA; J: TRBJ1-4; DNA: TGTGCCTGGGGAGCGGGGGCAACTAATGAAAAACTGTTTTTT; CDR3: CAWGAGATNEKLFF
V: TRBV5-1; D: NA; size: NA; J: TRBJ1-4; DNA: TGCGCCAGCAGCTTGGCTCGCCCGAACTTGCCAGGTGAAAAACTGTTTTTT; CDR3: CASSLARPNLPGEKLFF
V: TRBV7-2; D: NA; size: NA; J: TRBJ1-2; DNA: TGTGCCAGCAGCGCCCAGATTCTCTATGGCTACACCTTC; CDR3: CASSAQILYGYTF
V: TRBV6-5; D: NA; size: few; J: TRBJ1-2; DNA: TGTGCCAGCAGTTACGGGGCCAGACCTCAGGATGGCTACACCTTC; CDR3: CASSYGARPQDGYTF
V: TRBV6-6; D: NA; size: NA; J: TRBJ2-4; DNA: TGTGCCAGCGGACAAAAGAACATTCAGTACTTC; CDR3: CASGQKNIQYF
V: TRBV4-1; D: TRBD2; size: NA; J: TRBJ2-3; DNA: TGCGCCAGCAGCCAAGAAGCGGGACTAGCCTTTCGCACAGATACGCAGTATTTT; CDR3: CASSQEAGLAFRTDTQYF
V: TRBV7-2; D: NA; size: NA; J: TRBJ1-2; DNA: TGTGCCAGCAGCCAAAGCCCGCGGACCAACTATGGCTACACCTTC; CDR3: CASSQSPRTNYGYTF
V: TRBV6-6; D: NA; size: NA; J: TRBJ2-2; DNA: TGTGCCAGCATGTCAGGGGCGAACACCGGGGAGCTGTTTTTT; CDR3: CASMSGANTGELFF
V: TRBV18; D: TRBD1; size: NA; J: TRBJ1-2; DNA: TGTGCCAGCTCACCACCAACAGGGGCTACTAACTATGGCTACACCTTC; CDR3: CASSPPTGATNYGYTF
V: TRBV18; D: NA; size: once; J: TRBJ1-3; DNA: TGTGCCAGCTCACCACCGGTGGGTGGAAACACCATATATTTT; CDR3: CASSPPVGGNTIYF
V: TRBV10-2; D: NA; size: NA; J: TRBJ2-2; DNA: TGCGCCAGCAGTGGGGGTGTGCGGAACACCGGGGAGCTGTTTTTT; CDR3: CASSGGVRNTGELFF
V: TRBV5-6; D: NA; size: once; J: TRBJ2-3; DNA: TGTGCCAGCAGCTTGGATCAGGTTAGCACAGATACGCAGTATTTT; CDR3: CASSLDQVSTDTQYF
V: TRBV5-8; D: NA; size: NA; J: TRBJ1-3; DNA: TGTGCCAGCAGCTTGGGGACCGGAGGATCCTCTGGAAACACCATATATTTT; CDR3: CASSLGTGGSSGNTIYF
V: TRBV6-1; D: NA; size: NA; J: TRBJ1-5; DNA: TGTGCCAGCAGCCCCGCTTTGCAGCAGCCCCAGCATTTT; CDR3: CASSPALQQPQHF
V: TRBV5-1; D: TRBD2; size: NA; J: TRBJ2-3; DNA: TGCGCCAGCAGCAATGGACTAGGTGGCGGGGATACGCAGTATTTT; CDR3: CASSNGLGGGDTQYF
V: TRBV9; D: NA; size: NA; J: TRBJ2-3; DNA: TGTGCCAGCAGTGGGCGGGGAACCACAGATACGCAGTATTTT; CDR3: CASSGRGTTDTQYF
V: TRBV18; D: NA; size: NA; J: TRBJ1-1; DNA: TGTGCCAGCTCAGGGTGGAACACTGAAGCTTTCTTT; CDR3: CASSGWNTEAFF
V: TRBV18; D: NA; size: once; J: TRBJ2-7; DNA: TGTGCCAGCTCACCACGGGGGGGGGCAACCTACGAGCAGTACTTC; CDR3: CASSPRGGATYEQYF
V: TRBV11-3; D: TRBD1; size: NA; J: TRBJ2-5; DNA: TGTGCCAGCAGCCCCGGGACAGGGTACGAGACCCAGTACTTC; CDR3: CASSPGTGYETQYF
V: TRBV9; D: TRBD1; size: NA; J: TRBJ2-6; DNA: TGTGCCAGCAGCGTAGCCCTGACAGGGGACGGGGCCAACGTCCTGACTTTC; CDR3: CASSVALTGDGANVLTF
V: TRBV11-3; D: NA; size: NA; J: TRBJ1-3; DNA: TGTGCCAGCAGCTTAGTTAGGGACCTACTTTCTCGAAACACCATATATTTT; CDR3: CASSLVRDLLSRNTIYF
V: TRBV7-2; D: NA; size: NA; J: TRBJ2-7; DNA: TGTGCCAGCAGCTCCCGACAGGCGACTATCTACGAGCAGTACTTC; CDR3: CASSSRQATIYEQYF
V: TRBV7-9; D: TRBD1; size: NA; J: TRBJ1-5; DNA: TGTGCCAGCAGCTCCTGGGGACAGGCAGGCAATCAGCCCCAGCATTTT; CDR3: CASSSWGQAGNQPQHF
V: TRBV18; D: TRBD1; size: NA; J: TRBJ1-1; DNA: TGTGCCAGCTCGGGACAGCGGGACACTGAAGCTTTCTTT; CDR3: CASSGQRDTEAFF